This T cell receptor beta chain was observed in a study of beta chain features in type 1 diabetes. The study, taken as a whole, reports: Shortening of TCRB CDR3s, moderate but significant, appeared in all four CD4+ subsets of Type 1 diabetes patients.

This clone was seen only a few times. No antigen is known for it. Of the isolated RNA, all was reverse transcribed, and so the sequenced material was expressed TCRB transcripts. Repertoires were generated with immunoSEQ multiplex PCR, while TCRdb's copy carries only in-frame clones and drops some. The sample lists hundreds of thousands of clones, roughly 13% seen once, with just under 0.04% in the top ten. The CDR3 covers 15 residues. V shed 4 bases, J shed 4 bases, and the junction held 10 bases outside the gene matches. Germline CDR1 reads SGHNT; CDR2 reads YYREEE (reference sequence). This receptor was identified in a man younger than 35 with type 1 diabetes. Source material: naive CD4+ T cells from blood. This chain joins TRBV5-4 and TRBJ1-2, with 7 bases that match TRBD1. The CDR3 reads CASSLVETGSYGYTF. CDR3 nucleotides: TGTGCCAGCAGCCTCGTGGAGACAGGGAGCTATGGCTACACCTTC.